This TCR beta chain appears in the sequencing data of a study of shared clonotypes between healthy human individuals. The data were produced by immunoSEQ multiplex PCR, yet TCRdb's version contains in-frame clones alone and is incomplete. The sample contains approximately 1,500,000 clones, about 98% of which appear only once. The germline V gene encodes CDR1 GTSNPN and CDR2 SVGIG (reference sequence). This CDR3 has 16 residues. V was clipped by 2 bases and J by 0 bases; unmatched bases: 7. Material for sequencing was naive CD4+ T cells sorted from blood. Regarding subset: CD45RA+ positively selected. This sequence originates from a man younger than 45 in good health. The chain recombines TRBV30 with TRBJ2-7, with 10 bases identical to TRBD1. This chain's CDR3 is CAWSKRGQGFSYEQYF. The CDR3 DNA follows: TGTGCCTGGAGTAAAAGGGGACAGGGGTTCTCCTACGAGCAGTACTTC.